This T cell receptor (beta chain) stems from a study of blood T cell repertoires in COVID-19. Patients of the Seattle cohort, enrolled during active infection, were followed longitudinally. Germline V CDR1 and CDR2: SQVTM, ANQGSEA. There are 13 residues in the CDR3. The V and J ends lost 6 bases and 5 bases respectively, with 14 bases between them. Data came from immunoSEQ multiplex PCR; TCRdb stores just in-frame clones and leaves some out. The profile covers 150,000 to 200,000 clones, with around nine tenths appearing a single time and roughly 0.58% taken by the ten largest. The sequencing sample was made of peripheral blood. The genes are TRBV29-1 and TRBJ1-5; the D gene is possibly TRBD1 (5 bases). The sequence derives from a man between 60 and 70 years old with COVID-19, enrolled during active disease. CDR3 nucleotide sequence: TGCAGCGTGACGGTAGGGGCTGATCAGCCCCAGCATTTT. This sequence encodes CSVTVGADQPQHF.